The 25 T cell receptor beta chains presented below share a single source sample, sequenced in a study of T cells after posttransplantation cyclophosphamide (TCRdb year 2016). The method behind the library was the immunoSEQ multiplex PCR assay. This immuneACCESS table, as held by TCRdb, lists in-frame sequences with V and J called but not all clones. Of the missing ones, under half trace to an unresolved V gene in checked studies; the others have no known cause. The sample includes just over 65,000 clones, with approximately 92% observed a single time. The ten most abundant clones make up around 3.1% of the sample. What was sequenced was PBMCs. These receptor sequences come from a woman under 40 in good health and a related stem cell transplant donor.

This chain joins TRBV7-8 and TRBJ1-1, with D hard to call. V was pared by 5 bases and J by 0 bases, with 4 bases between. Germline-derived CDR1 and CDR2 are SGHVS and FQNEAQ. The CDR3 consists of 12 residues. CDR3 amino acids: CASSTMNTEAFF. CDR3 in DNA: TGTGCCAGCAGCACCATGAACACTGAAGCTTTCTTT.

The chain has TRBV4-1 and TRBJ2-1; TRBD1 is a possible D gene (5 bases). Trimming cost V 3 bases and J 8 bases, with 14 bases left between them. The CDR3 covers 14 residues. The germline gives CDR1 MGHRA, CDR2 YSYEKL. The CDR3 DNA reads TGCGCCAGCAGCCACAGGGAATTGCAATATGAGCAGTTCTTC. Amino acids: CASSHRELQYEQFF.

This clone is a singleton in its sample. The chain is built from TRBV9 and TRBJ1-2, with 8 bases lining up with TRBD1. Trimming cost V 4 bases and J 7 bases; bases outside gene matches: 15. Germline V gene data show CDR1 as SGDLS and CDR2 as YYNGEE. The CDR3 has 16 residues. The CDR3 region has the DNA TGTGCCAGCAGCATAAACACCAGGGGGCCGAGTGGTGGCTACACCTTC. Its translation is CASSINTRGPSGGYTF.

The chain links TRBV5-1 to TRBJ1-6; TRBD1 is a possible D gene (5 bases). The CDR3 is 15 amino acids. Germline loops: CDR1 SGHRS, CDR2 YFSETQ. The ends were cut back, 0 bases at V and 9 bases at J, with 13 bases in the middle. The CDR3 DNA sequence: TGCGCCAGCAGCTTGGAGGGGCAGGGTAGTTCACCCCTCCACTTT. It specifies CASSLEGQGSSPLHF.

This chain uses TRBV6-6 with TRBJ1-6; D perhaps matches TRBD1 (6 bases). CDR1 is MNHNY and CDR2 is SVGAGI in the germline V gene (reference sequence). Trimming left V 5 bases short and J 7 bases short, with 12 bases between. CDR3 length: 14 amino acids. CDR3 bases: TGTGCCAGCAGTAGACAGGAATTGAATTCACCCCTCCACTTT. Translated: CASSRQELNSPLHF.

The chain couples TRBV7-6 to TRBJ2-5; 14 bases align to TRBD2. This CDR3 spans 16 amino acids. The J segment lost 5 bases and the V segment lost 5 bases, leaving 7 bases of the junction unmatched. Germline CDR1 and CDR2: SGHVS and FNYEAQ. The CDR3 nucleotides are TGTGCCAGCAGCCCCGGACTAGCGGGGGGTCAGGAGACCCAGTACTTC. Translation: CASSPGLAGGQETQYF.

In DNA form, the CDR3 reads TGTGCCAGCACCCTCTCAGGGCTAGCTCCCGGCAATGAGCAGTTCTTC. This translates into CASTLSGLAPGNEQFF. The chain uses TRBV5-6 and TRBJ2-1; D assignment may be TRBD1 or TRBD2 (5 bases each). The CDR3 is 16 residues long. The germline V and J ends were trimmed by 6 bases and 6 bases, with 22 bases remaining between them. Germline V gene sequence: CDR1 SGHDT, CDR2 YYEEEE. Using reference TRBV5-6 and TRBJ2-1 for the parts outside the CDR3, the full variable domain is DAGVTQSPTHLIKTRGQQVTLRCSPKSGHDTVSWYQQALGQGPQFIFQYYEEEERQRGNFPDRFSGHQFPNYSSELNVNALLLGDSALYLCASTLSGLAPGNEQFFGPGTRLTVL.

V and J are TRBV19 and TRBJ2-1, with TRBD1 matching 9 bases. Germline CDR1 reads LNHDA; CDR2 reads SQIVND (reference sequence). The CDR3 loop spans 14 amino acids. Trimming removed 7 bases from V and 2 bases from J; junction bases left unmatched: 3. The CDR3 nucleotides are TGTGCCAGTACGCGACAGGGGGCCTACAATGAGCAGTTCTTC. This sequence encodes CASTRQGAYNEQFF.

The chain is built from TRBV5-6 and TRBJ2-7; tentative D call: TRBD1 (6 bases). The CDR3 is made up of 12 amino acids. Trimming pared 4 bases from V and 6 bases from J, leaving 11 bases between. The germline gives CDR1 SGHDT, CDR2 YYEEEE. The CDR3 DNA follows: TGTGCCAGCAGCCACAGGGTAGGCGAGCAGTACTTC. Its protein product is CASSHRVGEQYF.

The chain has TRBV9 and TRBJ2-1; D ambiguous. The CDR3 runs 14 residues. Trimming took off 3 bases at V and 0 bases at J, with 7 bases between the two ends. Germline V gene data show CDR1 as SGDLS and CDR2 as YYNGEE. DNA for the CDR3: TGTGCCAGCAGCGCCGCAAGCTCCTACAATGAGCAGTTCTTC. Translation gives CASSAASSYNEQFF.

A few counts support this clone. V gene TRBV18 combines with J gene TRBJ2-7; possible D gene TRBD2, 6 bases. The germline V and J ends were trimmed by 1 base and 5 bases, with 12 bases remaining between them. This CDR3 is 14 amino acids long. Germline V gives CDR1 KGHSH, CDR2 LQKENI. DNA for the CDR3: TGTGCCAGCTCACCACGGGGGGTTCTCGACGAGCAGTACTTC. Translation gives CASSPRGVLDEQYF.

This clone was detected once. The chain uses TRBV28 and TRBJ2-7, with D hard to call. V lost 5 bases and J lost 4, with 12 bases in between. CDR3 length equals 13 residues. Germline loops: CDR1 MDHEN, CDR2 SYDVKM. CDR3 sequence reads: CASSIGTVYEQYF. In nucleotides, the CDR3 is TGTGCCAGCAGTATCGGCACGGTTTACGAGCAGTACTTC.

This chain joins TRBV15 and TRBJ2-1; D is perhaps TRBD1 (5 bases). Per the germline V gene, CDR1 is LNHNV and CDR2 is YYDKDF (reference sequence). Trimming shortened V by 7 bases and J by 6 bases, and 16 bases separated the two germline ends. The CDR3 runs to 14 residues. CDR3 residues: CATTGIPGSNEQFF. Written as DNA, the CDR3 is TGTGCCACCACAGGAATCCCAGGGTCCAATGAGCAGTTCTTC.

This clone was found a few times. The J gene is TRBJ2-6, the V gene TRBV15, with D possibly TRBD2 on 5 matching bases. V lost 7 bases to trimming and J lost 1 base, with 14 bases between them. CDR1 LNHNV and CDR2 YYDKDF come from the germline V gene (reference sequence). This CDR3 is 16 amino acids long. CDR3 nucleotides: TGTGCCACCACCGGGGAACCAGCTTCTGGGGCCAACGTCCTGACTTTC. Residues: CATTGEPASGANVLTF.

The chain recombines TRBV10-1 with TRBJ1-3, with D possibly TRBD1 on 6 matching bases. The CDR3 is 12 amino acids. Trimming left V 11 bases short and J 7 bases short, with 15 bases between. CDR1 and CDR2 from the germline V gene are WNHNN and SYGVQD (reference sequence). The CDR3 protein is CAHSDSGNTIYF. CDR3 nucleotides: TGCGCCCACTCGGACAGCGGGAACACCATATATTTT.

The chain links TRBV6-1 to TRBJ1-2, with 7 bases lining up with TRBD1. The CDR3 runs 13 residues. The J segment lost 4 bases and the V segment lost 4 bases, leaving 3 bases of the junction unmatched. The V gene's germline CDR1 is MNHNS and CDR2 SASEGT. For the CDR3, the DNA is TGTGCCAGCAGTGGGGGACAGAGCTATGGCTACACCTTC. Protein sequence: CASSGGQSYGYTF.

The J gene is TRBJ1-1, the V gene TRBV14; the D is unclear. CDR1 and CDR2 (germline): SGHDN, FVKESK. The CDR3 has 11 amino acids. Deletions cut 6 bases from V and 3 bases from J, with 5 bases between. The DNA of the CDR3 is TGTGCCAGCAGATGGCACACTGAAGCTTTCTTT. This translates into CASRWHTEAFF. Full variable domain (remainder filled in from reference TRBV14 and TRBJ1-1): EAGVTQFPSHSVIEKGQTVTLRCDPISGHDNLYWYRRVMGKEIKFLLHFVKESKQDESGMPNNRFLAERTGGTYSTLKVQPAELEDSGVYFCASRWHTEAFFGQGTRLTVV.

This clone was detected only a few times. The chain has TRBV10-3 and TRBJ1-2; no reliable D call. The CDR3 has 13 residues. The V gene's germline CDR1 is ENHRY and CDR2 SYGVKD. V dropped 7 bases and J dropped 0 bases, with 9 bases sitting between them. Here the CDR3 DNA reads TGTGCCATCAAGGGCCAATCTAACTATGGCTACACCTTC. It specifies CAIKGQSNYGYTF.

The V and J genes are TRBV6-1 and TRBJ2-2, with TRBD1 matching over 8 bases. This CDR3 has 13 residues. The trim removed 11 bases at V and 0 bases at J, leaving 2 bases unmatched. Germline CDR1 is MNHNS and CDR2 is SASEGT. CDR3 amino acids: CAGGQANTGELFF. The CDR3 coding sequence is TGTGCCGGGGGACAGGCGAACACCGGGGAGCTGTTTTTT.

This sequence joins TRBV6-5 and TRBJ1-6; the D gene is possibly TRBD1 (5 bases). V was cut by 4 bases and J by 14 bases, with 21 bases left in between. This CDR3 contains 15 residues. The germline V gene encodes CDR1 MNHEY and CDR2 SVGAGI. The CDR3 here is CASSSTGTLVGALHF. The CDR3 region has the DNA TGTGCCAGCAGTTCAACCGGGACCCTAGTTGGGGCCCTCCACTTT.

V is TRBV25-1 and J is TRBJ1-5; D gene unclear. The CDR3 extends over 15 amino acids. V was cut by 2 bases and J by 2 bases, with 10 bases left in between. CDR1 MGHDK and CDR2 SYGVNS come from the germline V gene. The CDR3 reads CASSEGEEGNQPQHF. CDR3 bases: TGTGCCAGCAGTGAAGGGGAAGAGGGCAATCAGCCCCAGCATTTT.

The V gene is TRBV30, the J gene TRBJ2-3, with TRBD1 matching 7 bases. Germline V gene sequence: CDR1 GTSNPN, CDR2 SVGIG (reference sequence). V trimming: 4 bases; J trimming: 2 bases; junction bases outside the gene matches: 3. There are 13 residues in the CDR3. CDR3 bases: TGTGCCTGGACAGGGGGTTTCACAGATACGCAGTATTTT. Its translation is CAWTGGFTDTQYF.

The rearrangement links TRBV28 to TRBJ1-6; 8 nucleotides match TRBD1. This CDR3 is built from 15 residues. After removal of 7 bases from V and 8 bases from J, the junction contained 10 bases not matched to a gene. The germline gives CDR1 MDHEN, CDR2 SYDVKM. The CDR3 region has the DNA TGTGCCAGCAAACTCTATTTGACAGGGGATTCACCCCTCCACTTT. This sequence encodes CASKLYLTGDSPLHF.

The chain links TRBV7-2 to TRBJ1-1; TRBD1 is a possible D gene (5 bases). This CDR3 has 12 residues. Germline V gives CDR1 SGHTA, CDR2 FQGNSA. Trimming shortened V by 1 base and J by 10 bases, and 10 bases separated the two germline ends. DNA for the CDR3: TGTGCCAGCAGCTTAGGTTTAGGGGTAGCTTTCTTT. Translating gives CASSLGLGVAFF. Filled out from reference TRBV7-2 and TRBJ1-1, the complete variable domain reads GAGVSQSPSNKVTEKGKDVELRCDPISGHTALYWYRQSLGQGLEFLIYFQGNSAPDKSGLPSDRFSAERTGGSVSTLTIQRTQQEDSAVYLCASSLGLGVAFFGQGTRLTVV.

The rearrangement joins TRBV5-6 to TRBJ1-1; possibly TRBD1 for D (5 bases). The CDR3 is 14 residues long. V was pared by 6 bases and J by 5 bases, with 17 bases between. The germline CDR1 and CDR2 sequences are SGHDT and YYEEEE. The CDR3 sequence is CASISGAMRTEAFF. The DNA of the CDR3 is TGTGCCAGCATATCTGGGGCAATGAGAACTGAAGCTTTCTTT.